This is a list of T cell receptor beta chains from one sample in a study of blood T cell repertoires in COVID-19. Method: immunoSEQ multiplex PCR; TCRdb's copy keeps in-frame clones and lacks some. The sample contains about 140,000 clones, 65% to 85% of which appear only once. The sequenced sample was PBMCs or T cells enriched from blood (not recorded which). These receptors were collected from a man between 65 and 85 years old who had been exposed to COVID-19. CDR3s include the opening cysteine and the closing phenylalanine or tryptophan. The order of the fields is J gene, clone size, V gene, D gene, CDR3 DNA, CDR3 protein. A D gene is named only where the DNA matches it firmly. For some rows the clone size is stated as once, few or many, or as a class when expanded; others skip it.

>TRBJ2-1|NA|TRBV18|TRBD2
TGTGCCAGCTCACCCGGCGGGAGGCACAATGAGCAGTTCTTC
CASSPGGRHNEQFF
>TRBJ1-2|NA|TRBV3-1/TRBV3-2|NA
TGTGCCAGCAGCCAAGAGACGGGTAACTATGGCTACACCTTC
CASSQETGNYGYTF
>TRBJ1-1|NA|TRBV7-2|TRBD1
TGTGCCAGCAGTAGACAGGGGTGGAGCACTGAAGCTTTCTTT
CASSRQGWSTEAFF
>TRBJ2-4|NA|TRBV2|TRBD1
TGTGCCAGCTCAGCCGGGACAGGGATTAAAAACATTCAGTACTTC
CASSAGTGIKNIQYF
>TRBJ1-5|NA|TRBV19|TRBD1
TGTGCCAGTAGTAAAGGACAGGTCCTCAATCAGCCCCAGCATTTT
CASSKGQVLNQPQHF
>TRBJ2-7|NA|TRBV29-1|NA
TGCAGCGTTGAATTGCGTAGCGGCAAACACTACGAGCAGTACTTC
CSVELRSGKHYEQYF
>TRBJ2-7|once|TRBV4-1|TRBD1
TGCGCCAGCAGCTCGGGACAGGGAGGCGAGCAGTACTTC
CASSSGQGGEQYF
>TRBJ1-2|once|TRBV7-2|NA
TGTGCCAGCAGCTTGGAAGGGGGAAGTGGCTACACCTTC
CASSLEGGSGYTF
>TRBJ2-5|few|TRBV6-2/TRBV6-3|TRBD2
TGTGCCAGCAGCCGCCGGGCGGGGGAAGAGACCCAGTACTTC
CASSRRAGEETQYF
>TRBJ2-1|NA|TRBV27|NA
TGTGCCAGCAGCCCCCTTAGGGGTGAGCAGTTCTTC
CASSPLRGEQFF
>TRBJ2-7|NA|TRBV18|TRBD1
TGTGCCAGCTCACCACCCGGGACAGGGACTCTCTACGAGCAGTACTTC
CASSPPGTGTLYEQYF
>TRBJ2-2|NA|TRBV29-1|NA
TGCAGCGTTGAAAGGGGAATTGGCGCCGGGGAGCTGTTTTTT
CSVERGIGAGELFF
>TRBJ1-4|NA|TRBV18|TRBD1
TGTGCCAGCTCCCGGGGACAGGGCAATGAAAAACTGTTTTTT
CASSRGQGNEKLFF
>TRBJ2-3|NA|TRBV14|NA
TGTGCCAGCAGCCAAGATCTGCGGTCTCCTAGCACAGATACGCAGTATTTT
CASSQDLRSPSTDTQYF
>TRBJ2-1|NA|TRBV9|NA
TGTGCCAGCAGCGTAGGAGGTGGGAGGCGGGATTACAATGAGCAGTTCTTC
CASSVGGGRRDYNEQFF
>TRBJ1-2|NA|TRBV29-1|NA
TGCAGCGTTGAAGATCCGGGTCACAACTATGGCTACACCTTC
CSVEDPGHNYGYTF
>TRBJ1-2|NA|TRBV9|TRBD1
TGTGCCAGCAGCGTAGAGGGCAGGGGGGCGCGTGGCTACACCTTC
CASSVEGRGARGYTF
>TRBJ2-1|NA|TRBV4-2|TRBD2
TGTGCCAGCAGCCAAGATGTTAGCGGGGGGGCCAATGAGCAGTTCTTC
CASSQDVSGGANEQFF
>TRBJ1-5|NA|TRBV7-2|TRBD1
TGTGCCAGCAGCTTCAAGGGGGCCCTCAATCAGCCCCAGCATTTT
CASSFKGALNQPQHF
>TRBJ2-7|NA|TRBV6-6|NA
TGTGCCAGCAGTGGGGTGGAGCGGAGATCCTACGAGCAGTACTTC
CASSGVERRSYEQYF
>TRBJ1-1|few|TRBV10-3|NA
TGTGCCATCAGTGAAAGAGTGAACACTGAAGCTTTCTTT
CAISERVNTEAFF
>TRBJ2-2|NA|TRBV27|NA
TGTGCCAGCAGTTTTGGTGGGCCGAACACCGGGGAGCTGTTTTTT
CASSFGGPNTGELFF
>TRBJ2-1|many|TRBV27|NA
TGTGCCAGCAGTTTTCCCCGGGCGGGGAGCTCCTACAATGAGCAGTTCTTC
CASSFPRAGSSYNEQFF
>TRBJ1-3|NA|TRBV2|TRBD1
TGTGCCAGCATCGACAGGGGGAACACCATATATTTT
CASIDRGNTIYF
>TRBJ1-4|NA|TRBV5-1|TRBD1
TGCGCCAGCCGCTTGGACAGGTCCGATGAAAAACTGTTTTTT
CASRLDRSDEKLFF
>TRBJ1-6|NA|TRBV10-2|NA
TGCGCCAGCGGCCTTGGGGGCTCGAATTCACCCCTCCACTTT
CASGLGGSNSPLHF
>TRBJ2-7|NA|TRBV10-3|NA
TGTGCCACCCGCACCGACTCTGTCGCTACCTACGAGCAGTACTTC
CATRTDSVATYEQYF
>TRBJ2-7|once|TRBV2|TRBD1
TGTGCCAGCGCAAATGACAGGGGTGACTACGAGCAGTACTTC
CASANDRGDYEQYF
>TRBJ2-1|NA|TRBV6-5|TRBD2
TGTGCCAGCAGTCCCTCTAGCGGGAGATACAATGAGCAGTTCTTC
CASSPSSGRYNEQFF
>TRBJ1-3|NA|TRBV5-1|NA
TGCGCCAGCAGCTTGGGGGCAGTTCTCTCTGGAAACACCATATATTTT
CASSLGAVLSGNTIYF
>TRBJ2-1|NA|TRBV7-2|TRBD2
TGTGCCAGCAGCGTCCTAGCGGGGTCCTCCGACAATGAGCAGTTCTTC
CASSVLAGSSDNEQFF
>TRBJ2-3|once|TRBV6-1|NA
TGTGCCAGCAGTGACCCAGGCCGAGCAGATACGCAGTATTTT
CASSDPGRADTQYF
>TRBJ2-1|NA|TRBV6-2/TRBV6-3|TRBD2
TGTGCCAGCAACCCCCCGGGACTAGCGTACAATGAGCAGTTCTTC
CASNPPGLAYNEQFF
>TRBJ2-1|NA|TRBV5-1|TRBD2
TGCGCCAGCAGCTTGTATGCTAGCGGGAGGGCCCCGCTAAACAATGAGCAGTTCTTC
CASSLYASGRAPLNNEQFF
>TRBJ2-3|NA|TRBV6-2/TRBV6-3|TRBD2
TGTGCCAGCAGTTACCTTAGCGGGCGCACAGATACGCAGTATTTT
CASSYLSGRTDTQYF
>TRBJ2-1|NA|TRBV5-1|NA
TGCGCCAGCAGCCGGGACTCCTCCTACAATGAGCAGTTCTTC
CASSRDSSYNEQFF
>TRBJ1-6|NA|TRBV7-9|TRBD1
TGTGCCAGCAGCGCCTTCCTCGGGACAGGGGTCTCACCCCTCCACTTT
CASSAFLGTGVSPLHF
>TRBJ1-1|NA|TRBV11-1|TRBD1
TGTGCCAGCAGCAGGGGACAGACTACCCTGAACACTGAAGCTTTCTTT
CASSRGQTTLNTEAFF
>TRBJ2-3|NA|TRBV29-1|NA
TGCAGCGTGACGGGGGGCACAGATACGCAGTATTTT
CSVTGGTDTQYF
>TRBJ1-2|NA|TRBV18|NA
TGTGCCAGCTCACCCGAGAGACAGGACCACTATGGCTACACCTTC
CASSPERQDHYGYTF
>TRBJ1-1|few|TRBV19|TRBD1
TGTGCCAGTAGAGAGGGACAGGTGAACACTGAAGCTTTCTTT
CASREGQVNTEAFF
>TRBJ2-5|NA|TRBV9|NA
TGTGCCAGCAGCCCCGCGGGTGCAGAGGAGACCCAGTACTTC
CASSPAGAEETQYF
>TRBJ1-5|NA|TRBV5-8|TRBD1
TGTGCCAGCAGCCGAATGACAGGGAGCGGTAGCAATCAGCCCCAGCATTTT
CASSRMTGSGSNQPQHF
>TRBJ1-1|NA|TRBV18|NA
TGTGCCAGCTCACCTCAGGCTGACACTGAAGCTTTCTTT
CASSPQADTEAFF
>TRBJ1-2|NA|TRBV28|NA
TGTGCCAGCAGTTCGCCACCCGGAGAGCTTTTGAACTATGGCTACACCTTC
CASSSPPGELLNYGYTF
>TRBJ1-1|NA|TRBV4-3|NA
TGCGCCAGCAGCCAACCGGGGATCACTGAAGCTTTCTTT
CASSQPGITEAFF
>TRBJ2-2|NA|TRBV7-2|NA
TGTGCCAGCAGCTTAGAGGGGGGGCCAACCGGGGAGCTGTTTTTT
CASSLEGGPTGELFF
>TRBJ2-1|few|TRBV18|TRBD2
TGTGCCAGCTCACCCACGGGACTAGCTCGTGAGCAGTTCTTC
CASSPTGLAREQFF